The 25 T cell receptor beta chains listed next were all sequenced from one sample in a study of OX40 agonist ivuxolimab in advanced cancers. TCRdb's table, derived via immunoSEQ multiplex PCR, lists solely in-frame clones and lacks some. The table records some 42,000 clones, around 84% of them present only once. The material sequenced was CD4+ or CD8+ T cells sorted from blood, taken in a trial of the OX40 agonist ivuxolimab. The source is an adult with an advanced solid tumor such as melanoma, head and neck, liver or kidney cancer.

CDR3 amino acids: CASSYSVSNTGELFF. CDR3 nucleotides: TGTGCCAGCAGTTACTCGGTATCGAACACCGGGGAGCTGTTTTTT. This chain uses TRBV6-5 with TRBJ2-2, with D hard to call. Trimming stripped 0 bases from V and 0 bases from J, with 5 bases between. CDR3 length: 15 residues. Germline-derived CDR1 and CDR2 are MNHEY and SVGAGI.

V is TRBV10-3 and J is TRBJ1-2; no clear D. V dropped 7 bases and J dropped 6 bases, with 9 bases sitting between them. Germline V gene lookup returns CDR1 ENHRY and CDR2 SYGVKD. This CDR3 is 11 amino acids long. The CDR3 reads CAITGSDGYTF. Written as DNA, the CDR3 is TGTGCCATCACGGGCAGCGATGGCTACACCTTC.

On this clone itself: A junction boundary mismatches the germline segment, possibly from a read error. The rearrangement joins TRBV5-4 to TRBJ2-1; D remains ambiguous. The CDR3 is 11 residues long. CDR1 is SGHNT, CDR2 YYREEE, per germline (reference sequence). CDR3 bases: TGTGCCAGCAGCTTCTACGATGAGCAGTTCTTC. Protein: CASSFYDEQFF. The entire variable domain, with the rest obtained from reference TRBV5-4 and TRBJ2-1, is as follows: ETGVTQSPTHLIKTRGQQVTLRCSSQSGHNTVSWYQQALGQGPQFIFQYYREEENGRGNFPPRFSGLQFPNYSSELNVNALELDDSALYLCASSFYDEQFFGPGTRLTVL.

The V call is TRBV11-2, the J call TRBJ2-7; a possible D gene is TRBD1 (6 bases). This CDR3 comprises 15 residues. The ends were cut back, 2 bases at V and 3 bases at J, with 14 bases in the middle. The germline V gene encodes CDR1 SGHAT and CDR2 FQNNGV. The CDR3 reads CASSLSPGDNYEQYF. For the CDR3, the DNA is TGTGCCAGCAGCTTATCCCCCGGGGACAACTACGAGCAGTACTTC.

V and J are TRBV10-3 and TRBJ1-5; D not resolved. Trimming removed 4 bases from V and 1 base from J, with 5 bases in between. The CDR3 extends over 13 amino acids. Germline V lookup: CDR1 ENHRY, CDR2 SYGVKD. CDR3: CAISGESNQPQHF. The CDR3 coding sequence is TGTGCCATCAGTGGGGAGAGCAATCAGCCCCAGCATTTT.

The chain links TRBV6-5 to TRBJ2-5, with 12 bases matching TRBD2. This CDR3 has 14 residues. With 7 bases clipped from V and 5 bases from J, the junction kept 5 bases outside the gene matches. Germline V gene sequence: CDR1 MNHEY, CDR2 SVGAGI. CDR3: CASTSGGAWETQYF. The CDR3 DNA sequence: TGTGCCAGCACTAGCGGGGGGGCCTGGGAGACCCAGTACTTC.

The chain combines TRBV25-1 with TRBJ1-2; D uncertain. The CDR3 has 14 amino acids. Germline V gene lookup returns CDR1 MGHDK and CDR2 SYGVNS. Trimming pared 0 bases from V and 2 bases from J, leaving 7 bases between. CDR3 sequence (DNA): TGTGCCAGCAGTGAATATCCAGGAAACTATGGCTACACCTTC. It yields the protein CASSEYPGNYGYTF.

This clone was seen only a few times. V gene TRBV2 combines with J gene TRBJ2-2; the match to TRBD2 covers 8 bases. Germline CDR1 reads SNHLY; CDR2 reads FYNNEI. J gave up 4 bases and V 7 bases, and 5 bases lay outside the gene matches. This CDR3 contains 14 residues. CDR3 region: CASIRRGGTGELFF. The CDR3 nucleotides are TGTGCCAGCATTCGACGGGGGGGCACCGGGGAGCTGTTTTTT.

CDR3: CASSLRFGEANTEAFF. The CDR3 nucleotides read TGTGCCAGCAGCTTAAGGTTCGGTGAGGCGAACACTGAAGCTTTCTTT. The chain joins TRBV11-2 to TRBJ1-1; D remains unclear. Trimming pared 2 bases from V and 1 base from J, leaving 14 bases between. In germline, CDR1 is SGHAT, CDR2 FQNNGV. The CDR3 has 16 amino acids. Full variable domain (outside the CDR3, taken from reference TRBV11-2 and TRBJ1-1): EAGVAQSPRYKIIEKRQSVAFWCNPISGHATLYWYQQILGQGPKLLIQFQNNGVVDDSQLPKDRFSAERLKGVDSTLKIQPAKLEDSAVYLCASSLRFGEANTEAFFGQGTRLTVV.

CDR3 region: CASSQGTEFSTDTQYF. CDR3 bases: TGCGCCAGCAGCCAGGGGACAGAATTTAGCACAGATACGCAGTATTTT. The V and J genes are TRBV4-3 and TRBJ2-3, with 7 bases aligning to TRBD1. Per the germline V gene, CDR1 is LGHNA and CDR2 is YSLEER. V lost 3 bases, J lost 0 bases, and 6 bases stayed unmatched. The length of the CDR3 is 16 residues.

In nucleotides, the CDR3 is TGCAGCGTTTTCTTTCGGGTCACCGGGGAGCTGTTTTTT. This translates into CSVFFRVTGELFF. The chain links TRBV29-1 to TRBJ2-2; D unresolved. The V end was cut by 5 bases, the J end by 4 bases, with 11 bases between. This CDR3 region has 13 residues. The germline gives CDR1 SQVTM, CDR2 ANQGSEA.

This chain joins TRBV9 and TRBJ1-2; the match to TRBD1 covers 10 bases. Trimming took 4 bases from V and 7 from J; bases not matched to a gene: 10. CDR1 is SGDLS and CDR2 is YYNGEE in the germline V gene. The length of the CDR3 is 15 residues. The CDR3 nucleotides read TGTGCCAGCAGCCCCCGGGGACAGGGGTTAATTGGCTACACCTTC. It codes for CASSPRGQGLIGYTF.

The chain recombines TRBV7-9 with TRBJ2-3; 7 bases fit TRBD2. V shed 5 bases, J shed 5 bases, and the junction held 22 bases outside the gene matches. The CDR3 is made up of 19 amino acids. Germline V gene data show CDR1 as SEHNR and CDR2 as FQNEAQ (reference sequence). The CDR3 DNA sequence: TGTGCCAGCAGCATTTCCAGACCCTTCCGGGACTACACCCAAGATACGCAGTATTTT. Its protein product is CASSISRPFRDYTQDTQYF.

V gene TRBV5-1 combines with J gene TRBJ2-3; the match to TRBD1 covers 7 bases. The CDR3 is 13 amino acids. J was trimmed by 10 bases and V by 5 bases; bases with no gene match: 10. Germline values: CDR1 SGHRS, CDR2 YFSETQ. CDR3 amino acids: CASRADRMGAQYF. The CDR3 bases are TGCGCCAGCAGGGCGGACAGGATGGGGGCGCAGTATTTT.

This chain connects TRBV27 to TRBJ2-2; 9 bases fit TRBD1. V lost 6 bases, J lost 4 bases, and 9 bases stayed unmatched. The CDR3 length is 16 residues. CDR1 is MNHEY, CDR2 SMNVEV, per germline (reference sequence). CDR3 sequence reads: CASRTTGGVVTGELFF. The CDR3 DNA sequence: TGTGCCAGCAGGACGACAGGGGGGGTGGTCACCGGGGAGCTGTTTTTT.

With regard to this clone: The sample holds other DNA sequences that translate to the same CDR3. J is TRBJ2-7 and V is TRBV5-1; 8 bases are shared with TRBD2. The CDR3 contains 16 residues. Losses at the gene ends were 1 base for V and 0 bases for J; bases not matched to a gene: 6. CDR1 SGHRS and CDR2 YFSETQ come from the germline V gene. The CDR3 is CASSLRGGGLSYEQYF. As DNA, the CDR3 is TGCGCCAGCAGCTTGCGGGGGGGCGGACTCTCCTACGAGCAGTACTTC.

This clone was seen once. The gene calls are TRBV28 and TRBJ2-6; the D gene could be TRBD1 or TRBD2 (5 bases each). There are 18 residues in the CDR3. CDR1 and CDR2 (germline): MDHEN, SYDVKM. V shed 7 bases and J shed 4 bases, with 23 bases lying between them. The CDR3 here is CASTLGERVFGGANVLTF. The CDR3 nucleotides read TGTGCCAGCACTTTGGGGGAGAGGGTCTTTGGCGGGGCCAACGTCCTGACTTTC.

The chain couples TRBV5-6 to TRBJ1-1; D gene unclear. V lost 0 bases and J 2 bases, leaving 8 bases between the germline ends. The CDR3 contains 14 residues. Germline CDR1 is SGHDT and CDR2 is YYEEEE. The CDR3 is CASSLAGPNTEAFF. The CDR3 DNA follows: TGTGCCAGCAGCTTGGCAGGTCCCAACACTGAAGCTTTCTTT.

The rearrangement links TRBV13 to TRBJ2-7; D gene unclear. In germline, CDR1 is PRHDT, CDR2 FYEKMQ (reference sequence). Trimming shortened V by 5 bases and J by 4 bases, and 9 bases separated the two germline ends. CDR3 length: 12 residues. CDR3 region: CASSPVGYEQYF. The CDR3 nucleotides are TGTGCCAGCAGCCCCGTCGGGTACGAGCAGTACTTC.

This sequence joins TRBV9 and TRBJ1-2; unclear D gene. This CDR3 region has 14 residues. CDR1 is SGDLS, CDR2 YYNGEE, per germline. Trimming removed 5 bases at V and 2 bases at J, with 13 bases between. This CDR3 reads CASRATATNYGYTF. The CDR3 nucleotides are TGTGCCAGCAGAGCGACGGCGACCAACTATGGCTACACCTTC.

The genes are TRBV7-3 and TRBJ2-3; 11 bases align to TRBD2. Germline CDR1 reads SGHTA; CDR2 reads FQGTGA. The CDR3 is 15 amino acids. The ends lost 4 bases at V and 3 bases at J; junction bases unmatched: 3. CDR3 DNA: TGTGCCAGCAGCTCTAGCGGGGGGTCAACAGATACGCAGTATTTT. This codes for CASSSSGGSTDTQYF.

This clone was detected once. V is TRBV7-6 and J is TRBJ1-2, with TRBD1 matching 8 bases. The CDR3 totals 16 residues. Germline V gene sequence: CDR1 SGHVS, CDR2 FNYEAQ. The junction had 9 bases not matched to a gene; V was cut back by 0 bases and J by 6 bases. Written as DNA, the CDR3 is TGTGCCAGCAGCTTAGCTCCGGGACAGGACATGGATGGCTACACCTTC. It encodes CASSLAPGQDMDGYTF.

This clone was picked up a small number of times. The chain recombines TRBV28 with TRBJ2-1; D is perhaps TRBD1 (5 bases). Germline assignment: CDR1 MDHEN and CDR2 SYDVKM. V was shortened by 3 bases and J by 4 bases, with 16 bases between the two germline ends. The CDR3 consists of 16 residues. The CDR3 DNA reads TGTGCCAGCAGTTTTTTGGGCAGGGCTAAATACAATGAGCAGTTCTTC. Its protein product is CASSFLGRAKYNEQFF.

The rearrangement joins TRBV4-2 to TRBJ2-7, with D perhaps matching TRBD1 or TRBD2 (5 bases each). The germline V gene has CDR1 LGHNA and CDR2 YNFKEQ. Between the trimmed V and J ends, which lost 4 bases and 0 bases, there was a span of 16 bases. The CDR3 totals 16 residues. CDR3 coding DNA: TGTGCCAGCAGCCCCTCGGAAGGGACCAGCTCCTACGAGCAGTACTTC. Translated: CASSPSEGTSSYEQYF.

The V call is TRBV5-1, the J call TRBJ1-2, with a weak D call TRBD1 (6 bases). V was cut by 4 bases and J by 0 bases, with 19 bases left in between. Germline V gives CDR1 SGHRS, CDR2 YFSETQ. The CDR3 is 17 amino acids. The CDR3 bases are TGCGCCAGCAGCCCAGGGGAGGACTACAGGACTAACTATGGCTACACCTTC. Its protein product is CASSPGEDYRTNYGYTF.